This T cell receptor beta chain stems from a study of CD8+CD57+ T cells in acquired aplastic anemia. Patients sequenced had flow cytometry evidence of CD8+CD57+ cell expansion. This clonotype occurred a few times. This CDR3 comprises 14 residues. The V gene lost 6 bases and the J gene lost 0 bases, with 11 bases spanning the gap. Looked up from germline, CDR1 is SNHLY and CDR2 is FYNNEI. Genomic DNA, the template, was used for profiling of the TCR beta VDJ and CDR3. One entry per CDR3 protein results from TCRdb running MiXCR on the reads. The sample includes some 170,000 distinct CDR3 sequences, roughly 48% of them seen just once.

The TCR was taken from a human donor with aplastic anemia. The chain has TRBV2 and TRBJ1-1; D is perhaps TRBD1 (5 bases). Input material: sorted CD4+, CD8+, or CD8+CD57+ T cells (not recorded which) from PBMCs. The CDR3 spells CASRFQGMNTEAFF. The CDR3 DNA reads as TGTGCCAGCAGATTCCAGGGAATGAACACTGAAGCTTTCTTT.